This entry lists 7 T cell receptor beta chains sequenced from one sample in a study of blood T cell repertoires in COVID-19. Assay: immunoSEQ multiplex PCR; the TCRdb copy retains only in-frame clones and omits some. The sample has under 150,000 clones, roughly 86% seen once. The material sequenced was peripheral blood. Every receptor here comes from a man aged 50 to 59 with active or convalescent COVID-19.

The chain's CDR3 is CASSLSGEQFF. The CDR3 coding sequence is TGTGCCAGCAGCTTGTCCGGGGAGCAGTTCTTC. This chain uses TRBV5-4 with TRBJ2-1, with D unresolved. The germline V gene encodes CDR1 SGHNT and CDR2 YYREEE (reference sequence). The CDR3 spans 11 residues. Trimming stripped 1 base from V and 10 bases from J, with 6 bases between.

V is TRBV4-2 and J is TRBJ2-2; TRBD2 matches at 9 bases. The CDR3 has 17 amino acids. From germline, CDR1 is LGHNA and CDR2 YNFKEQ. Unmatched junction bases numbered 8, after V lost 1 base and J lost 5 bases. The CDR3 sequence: CASSQGRLAGRTGELFF. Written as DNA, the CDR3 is TGTGCCAGCAGCCAAGGGCGGCTAGCGGGACGGACCGGGGAGCTGTTTTTT.

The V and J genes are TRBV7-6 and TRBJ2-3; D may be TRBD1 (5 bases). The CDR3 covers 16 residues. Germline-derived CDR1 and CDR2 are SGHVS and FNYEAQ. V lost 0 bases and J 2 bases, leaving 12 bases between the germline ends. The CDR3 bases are TGTGCCAGCAGCTTAGCTGCAGGGCGATACACAGATACGCAGTATTTT. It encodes CASSLAAGRYTDTQYF.

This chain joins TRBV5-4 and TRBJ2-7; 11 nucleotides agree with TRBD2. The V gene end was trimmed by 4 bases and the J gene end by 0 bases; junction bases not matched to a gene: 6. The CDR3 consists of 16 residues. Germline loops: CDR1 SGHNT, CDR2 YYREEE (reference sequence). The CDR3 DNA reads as TGTGCCAGCAGCGTCACCGGGACTAGCGGCTCCTACGAGCAGTACTTC. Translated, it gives CASSVTGTSGSYEQYF.

The CDR3 nucleotides read TGTGCCAGCGAAGGACAGGGTTCCTACGAGCAGTACTTC. Amino acid sequence: CASEGQGSYEQYF. The rearrangement joins TRBV28 to TRBJ2-7; 8 bases agree with TRBD1. Trimming took 8 bases from V and 1 from J; bases not matched to a gene: 4. Germline V gene sequence: CDR1 MDHEN, CDR2 SYDVKM. CDR3 length equals 13 residues.

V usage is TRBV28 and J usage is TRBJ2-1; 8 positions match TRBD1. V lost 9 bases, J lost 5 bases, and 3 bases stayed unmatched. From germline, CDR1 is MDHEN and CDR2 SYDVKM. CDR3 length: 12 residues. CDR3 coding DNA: TGTGCCAGTGGACAGGGAAACAATGAGCAGTTCTTC. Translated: CASGQGNNEQFF.

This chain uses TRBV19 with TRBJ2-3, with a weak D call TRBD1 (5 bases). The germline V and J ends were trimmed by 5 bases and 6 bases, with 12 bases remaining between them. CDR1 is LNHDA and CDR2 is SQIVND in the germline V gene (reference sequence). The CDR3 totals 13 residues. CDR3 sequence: CASSEGARDTQYF. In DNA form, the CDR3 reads TGTGCCAGTAGTGAAGGGGCGAGGGATACGCAGTATTTT.